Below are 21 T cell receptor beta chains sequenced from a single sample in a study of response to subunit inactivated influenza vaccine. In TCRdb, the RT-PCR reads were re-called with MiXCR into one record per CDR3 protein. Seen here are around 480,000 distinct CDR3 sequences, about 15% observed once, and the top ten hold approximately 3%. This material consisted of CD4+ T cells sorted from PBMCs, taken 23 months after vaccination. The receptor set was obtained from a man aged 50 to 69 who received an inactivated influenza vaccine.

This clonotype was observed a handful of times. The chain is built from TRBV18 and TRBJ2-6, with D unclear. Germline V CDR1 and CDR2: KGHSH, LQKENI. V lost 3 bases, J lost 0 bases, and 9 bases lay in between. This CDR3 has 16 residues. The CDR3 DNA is TGTGCCAGCTCACCCGTAGGGCACTCTGGGGCCAACGTCCTGACTTTC. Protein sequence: CASSPVGHSGANVLTF.

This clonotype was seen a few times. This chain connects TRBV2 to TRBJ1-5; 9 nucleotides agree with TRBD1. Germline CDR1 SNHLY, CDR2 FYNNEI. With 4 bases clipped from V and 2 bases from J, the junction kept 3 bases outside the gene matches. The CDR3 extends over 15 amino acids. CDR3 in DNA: TGTGCCAGCAGTGGGGACAGGGTTGGCAATCAGCCCCAGCATTTT. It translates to CASSGDRVGNQPQHF.

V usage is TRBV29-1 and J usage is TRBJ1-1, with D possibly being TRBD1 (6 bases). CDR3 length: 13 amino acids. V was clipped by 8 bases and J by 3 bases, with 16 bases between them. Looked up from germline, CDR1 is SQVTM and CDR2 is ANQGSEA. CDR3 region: CSLTGTGDTEAFF. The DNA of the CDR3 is TGCAGCCTTACAGGGACGGGGGACACTGAAGCTTTCTTT.

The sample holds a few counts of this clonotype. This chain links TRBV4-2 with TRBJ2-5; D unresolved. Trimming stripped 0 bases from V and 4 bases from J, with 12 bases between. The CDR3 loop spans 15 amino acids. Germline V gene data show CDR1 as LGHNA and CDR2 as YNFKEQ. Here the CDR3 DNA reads TGTGCCAGCAGCCAAGAGTTGAGTGACGTAGAGACCCAGTACTTC. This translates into CASSQELSDVETQYF.

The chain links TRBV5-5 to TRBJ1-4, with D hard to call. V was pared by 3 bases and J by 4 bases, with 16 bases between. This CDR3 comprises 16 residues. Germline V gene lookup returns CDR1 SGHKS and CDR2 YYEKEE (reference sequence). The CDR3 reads CASSSTMGIVNEKLFF. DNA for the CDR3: TGTGCCAGCAGCTCCACGATGGGGATTGTTAATGAAAAACTGTTTTTT.

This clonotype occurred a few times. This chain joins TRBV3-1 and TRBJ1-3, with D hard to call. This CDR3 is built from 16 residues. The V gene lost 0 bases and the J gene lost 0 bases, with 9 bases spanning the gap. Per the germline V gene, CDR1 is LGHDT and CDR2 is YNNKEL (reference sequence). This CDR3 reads CASSQDARGSGNTIYF. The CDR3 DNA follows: TGTGCCAGCAGCCAAGACGCCCGGGGCTCTGGAAACACCATATATTTT.

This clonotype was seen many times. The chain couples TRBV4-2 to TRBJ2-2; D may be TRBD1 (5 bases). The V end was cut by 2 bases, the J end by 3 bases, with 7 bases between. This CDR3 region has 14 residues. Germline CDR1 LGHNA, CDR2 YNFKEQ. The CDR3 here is CASSQQGYTGELFF. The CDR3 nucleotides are TGTGCCAGCAGCCAACAGGGTTACACCGGGGAGCTGTTTTTT.

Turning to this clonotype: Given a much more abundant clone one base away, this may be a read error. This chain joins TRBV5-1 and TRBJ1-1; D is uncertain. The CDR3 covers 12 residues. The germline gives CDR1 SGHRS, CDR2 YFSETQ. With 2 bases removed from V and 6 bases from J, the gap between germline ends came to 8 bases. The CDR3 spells CASSLQAAEAFF. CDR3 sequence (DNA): TGCGCCAGCAGCTTACAAGCCGCTGAAGCTTTCTTT.

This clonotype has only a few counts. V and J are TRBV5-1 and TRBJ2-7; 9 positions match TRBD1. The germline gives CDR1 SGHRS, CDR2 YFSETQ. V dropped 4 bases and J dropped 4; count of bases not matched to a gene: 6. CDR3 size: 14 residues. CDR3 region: CASSPAGQGYEQYF. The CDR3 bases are TGCGCCAGCAGCCCGGCGGGACAGGGATACGAGCAGTACTTC. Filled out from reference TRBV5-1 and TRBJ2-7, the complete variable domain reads KAGVTQTPRYLIKTRGQQVTLSCSPISGHRSVSWYQQTPGQGLQFLFEYFSETQRNKGNFPGRFSGRQFSNSRSEMNVSTLELGDSALYLCASSPAGQGYEQYFGPGTRLTVT.

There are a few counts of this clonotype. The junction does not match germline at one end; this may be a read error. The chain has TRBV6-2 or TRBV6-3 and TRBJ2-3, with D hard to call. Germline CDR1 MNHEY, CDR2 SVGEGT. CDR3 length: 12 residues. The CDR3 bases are TGTGCCAGCAGTAACTCCTGGGCCACGCAGTATTTT. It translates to CASSNSWATQYF.

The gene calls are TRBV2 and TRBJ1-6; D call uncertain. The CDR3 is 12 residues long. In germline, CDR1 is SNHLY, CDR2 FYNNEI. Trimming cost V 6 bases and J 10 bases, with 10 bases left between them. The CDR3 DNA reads TGTGCCAGCAGACGCGAAAAATCACCCCTCCACTTT. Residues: CASRREKSPLHF.

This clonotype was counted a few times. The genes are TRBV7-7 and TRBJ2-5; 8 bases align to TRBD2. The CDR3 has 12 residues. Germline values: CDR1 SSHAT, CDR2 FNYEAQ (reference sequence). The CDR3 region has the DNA TGTGCTAGCGGGGAATTATCTGAGACCCAGTACTTC. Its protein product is CASGELSETQYF.

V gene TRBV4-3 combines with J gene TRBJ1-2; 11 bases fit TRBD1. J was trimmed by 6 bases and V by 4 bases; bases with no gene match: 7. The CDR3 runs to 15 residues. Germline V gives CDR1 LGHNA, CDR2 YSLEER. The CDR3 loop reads CASSRGQGAYDGYTF. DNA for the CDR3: TGCGCCAGCAGCCGTGGACAGGGGGCATACGATGGCTACACCTTC.

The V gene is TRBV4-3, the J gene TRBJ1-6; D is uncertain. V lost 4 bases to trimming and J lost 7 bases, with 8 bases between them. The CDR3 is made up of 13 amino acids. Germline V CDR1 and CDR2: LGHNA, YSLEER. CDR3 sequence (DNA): TGCGCCAGCAGCCGCGGGGAGAATTCACCCCTCCACTTT. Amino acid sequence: CASSRGENSPLHF.

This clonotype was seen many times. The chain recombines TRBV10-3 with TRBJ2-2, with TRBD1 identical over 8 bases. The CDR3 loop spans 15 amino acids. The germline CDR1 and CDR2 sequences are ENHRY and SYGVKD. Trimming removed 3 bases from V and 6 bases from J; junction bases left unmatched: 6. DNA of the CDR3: TGTGCCATCAGTGACCCGGGACAGGTCGCCGGGGAGCTGTTTTTT. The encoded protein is CAISDPGQVAGELFF.

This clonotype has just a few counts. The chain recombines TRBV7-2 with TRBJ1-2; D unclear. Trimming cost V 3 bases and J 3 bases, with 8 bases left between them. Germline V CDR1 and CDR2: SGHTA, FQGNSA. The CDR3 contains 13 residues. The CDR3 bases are TGTGCCAGCAGCTTCTACAGCGACTATGGCTACACCTTC. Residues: CASSFYSDYGYTF.

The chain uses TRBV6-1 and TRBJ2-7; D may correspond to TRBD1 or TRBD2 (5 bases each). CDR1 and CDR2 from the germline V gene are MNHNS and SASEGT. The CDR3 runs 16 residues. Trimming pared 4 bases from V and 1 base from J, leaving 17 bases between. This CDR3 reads CASSVRGARGSYEQYF. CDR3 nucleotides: TGTGCCAGCAGTGTCCGAGGGGCGAGAGGATCCTACGAGCAGTACTTC.

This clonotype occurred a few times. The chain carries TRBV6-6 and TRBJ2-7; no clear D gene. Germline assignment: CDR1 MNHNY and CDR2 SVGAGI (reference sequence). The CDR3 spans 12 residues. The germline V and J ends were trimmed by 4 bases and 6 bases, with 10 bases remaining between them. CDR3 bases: TGTGCCAGCAGTTCCACCGGGCTCGAGCAGTACTTC. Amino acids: CASSSTGLEQYF.

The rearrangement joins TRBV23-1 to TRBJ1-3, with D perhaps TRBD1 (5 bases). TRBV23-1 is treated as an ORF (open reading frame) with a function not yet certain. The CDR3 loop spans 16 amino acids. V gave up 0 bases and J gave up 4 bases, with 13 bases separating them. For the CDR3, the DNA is TGCGCCAGCAGTCAATCGCAGGGTGTCCGAGGAAACACCATATATTTT. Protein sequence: CASSQSQGVRGNTIYF.

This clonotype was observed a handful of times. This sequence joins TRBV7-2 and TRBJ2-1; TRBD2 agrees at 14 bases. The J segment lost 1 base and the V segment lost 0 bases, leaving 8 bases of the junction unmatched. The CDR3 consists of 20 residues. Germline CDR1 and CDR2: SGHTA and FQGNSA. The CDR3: CASSLAAPGTSGSSYNEQFF. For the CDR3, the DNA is TGTGCCAGCAGCTTAGCCGCCCCCGGGACTAGCGGGAGTTCCTACAATGAGCAGTTCTTC.

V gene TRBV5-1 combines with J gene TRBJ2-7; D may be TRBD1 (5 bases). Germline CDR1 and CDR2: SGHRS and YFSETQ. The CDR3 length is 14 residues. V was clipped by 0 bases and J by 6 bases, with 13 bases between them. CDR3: CASSLDPGIGEQYF. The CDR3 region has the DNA TGCGCCAGCAGCTTGGATCCAGGGATAGGCGAGCAGTACTTC.